A selection of T cell receptor beta chains follows, all from one sample in a study of blood T cells in healthy people across ages. One entry per CDR3 protein, called by TCRdb with MiXCR from the 5' RACE reads. The sample lists around 1.1 million distinct CDR3 sequences, around two fifths occurring once. The sequenced sample consisted of blood. The receptor set was obtained from a man aged 18 to 30 in good health. CDR3s leave out the opening cysteine and the closing phenylalanine or tryptophan.

TRBJ1-1 | TRBV2 | ASKYRGGNTEAF
TRBJ2-7 | TRBV7-9 | ASSLGGTGREQY
TRBJ1-6 | TRBV12-3/TRBV12-4 | ASRTTGDNSPLH
TRBJ1-1 | TRBV27 | ASSLSGQVEAF
TRBJ2-5 | TRBV9 | ASSVFGGVQETQY
TRBJ1-6 | TRBV28 | ASSPTGVRGSPLH
TRBJ1-2 | TRBV10-3 | AITRDSDYGYT
TRBJ1-1 | TRBV7-9 | ASSSYTGGWTEAF
TRBJ1-1 | TRBV10-3 | AISTQGMDTEAF
TRBJ2-5 | TRBV3-1 | ASSQNLGGDEQY
TRBJ1-1 | TRBV12-3/TRBV12-4 | ASSFLIPGDTEAF
TRBJ1-2 | TRBV20-1 | SASQHPYGYT
TRBJ2-5 | TRBV7-8 | ASSLQNGIMETQY
TRBJ2-1 | TRBV28 | ASKPGPSEQF
TRBJ2-1 | TRBV9 | ASSVVGGGSYNEQF
TRBJ2-3 | TRBV9 | ARSVAVDRDNTDTQY
TRBJ2-3 | TRBV9 | ASSVTRSRDTQY
TRBJ2-5 | TRBV6-2/TRBV6-3 | ASSYGGTSGETQY
TRBJ2-3 | TRBV12-3/TRBV12-4 | ASSFRASGGPWLSTDTQY
NA | TRBV7-2 | ASSLEGQGTEQY
TRBJ1-1 | TRBV6-5 | ASSYNFQNTEAF
TRBJ2-1 | TRBV20-1 | SARAGGPYNEQF
TRBJ1-6 | TRBV11-3 | ASSLDQNSPLH
TRBJ2-5 | TRBV10-3 | AISVGTGGDEQY
TRBJ2-1 | TRBV11-2 | ASSLTPTESSYNEQF
TRBJ1-1 | TRBV29-1 | SARGQGRRTEAF
TRBJ2-3 | TRBV28 | ASSLVHTGTGGTDTQY
TRBJ2-7 | TRBV4-3 | ASSVGPYDEQY
TRBJ1-1 | TRBV10-3 | AISESRMGEAF
TRBJ1-2 | TRBV20-1 | SARDQDRGYGYT
TRBJ2-1 | TRBV20-1 | SARVPNKGVETQF
TRBJ1-1 | TRBV2 | ASSESVEAF
TRBJ2-7 | TRBV10-3 | AISPGQGSYEQY
TRBJ1-2 | TRBV28 | ASSSRAANYGYT
TRBJ2-4 | TRBV12-3/TRBV12-4 | ASSLAPSAKNIQY
TRBJ2-2 | TRBV5-8 | ASSPRDKVGTGELF
TRBJ2-4 | TRBV25-1 | ATTGTGGNIQY
TRBJ2-7 | TRBV10-3 | AISGGREQY
TRBJ2-3 | TRBV9 | ASSPRGVKVDTQY
TRBJ1-1 | TRBV29-1 | SVGQPVSF
TRBJ2-3 | TRBV6-2/TRBV6-3 | ASSPPDRLYDTQY
NA | TRBV6-2/TRBV6-3 | ASSYSFWTSGTFSYNEQY
TRBJ1-1 | TRBV20-1 | SARGWKAF
TRBJ2-7 | TRBV27 | ASSNSPGQGVSYEQY
TRBJ1-2 | TRBV6-5 | ASSLNTANYGYT